Shown below are 6 T cell receptor beta chains from a single sample sequenced in a study of blood T cell repertoires in COVID-19. The method was immunoSEQ multiplex PCR; TCRdb's version includes in-frame clones alone and lacks a portion of them. Found here are about 45,000 clones, roughly 87% of them singletons; the top ten hold around an eighth. The sequencing sample was made of peripheral blood. The source is a human donor in a cohort sampled during active COVID-19.

The CDR3 region has the DNA TGTGCCAGCAGCCACCTACAGGGGAGGACTGAAGCTTTCTTT. This encodes CASSHLQGRTEAFF. This chain uses TRBV7-9 with TRBJ1-1; 7 bases align to TRBD1. The junction had 8 bases not matched to a gene; V was cut back by 5 bases and J by 5 bases. The V gene's germline CDR1 is SEHNR and CDR2 FQNEAQ (reference sequence). There are 14 residues in the CDR3. The full variable domain, its missing parts supplied by reference TRBV7-9 and TRBJ1-1, is DTGVSQNPRHKITKRGQNVTFRCDPISEHNRLYWYRQTLGQGPEFLTYFQNEAQLEKSRLLSDRFSAERPKGSFSTLEIQRTEQGDSAMYLCASSHLQGRTEAFFGQGTRLTVV.

In its sample, this clone ranks as medium-sized. The chain recombines TRBV4-3 with TRBJ2-2; D might be TRBD1 (6 bases). Trimming took 1 base from V and 7 from J, leaving 16 bases between them. This CDR3 contains 16 residues. Germline V gives CDR1 LGHNA, CDR2 YSLEER. The CDR3 coding sequence is TGCGCCAGCAGCCAAGGGGCAAACAGGGCCGGCGGGGAGCTGTTTTTT. Amino acid sequence: CASSQGANRAGGELFF.

The chain recombines TRBV6-5 with TRBJ1-6, with no clear D. Trimming left V 2 bases short and J 7 bases short, with 12 bases between. The germline CDR1 and CDR2 sequences are MNHEY and SVGAGI. The CDR3 extends over 15 amino acids. The CDR3 reads CASSYGEGGNSPLHF. The DNA for the CDR3 is TGTGCCAGCAGTTACGGAGAGGGAGGAAATTCACCCCTCCACTTT.

The chain carries TRBV2 and TRBJ2-1, with 7 bases identical to TRBD2. The ends lost 8 bases at V and 1 base at J; junction bases unmatched: 11. Germline V lookup: CDR1 SNHLY, CDR2 FYNNEI. The CDR3 sequence is 16 residues long. DNA for the CDR3: TGTGCCAGCCGCCGGGGCGTCGGGAGGTCCTACAATGAGCAGTTCTTC. Its translation is CASRRGVGRSYNEQFF.

The V call is TRBV11-2, the J call TRBJ2-5; D gene unclear. Germline V gene data show CDR1 as SGHAT and CDR2 as FQNNGV. This CDR3 is 12 amino acids long. V lost 4 bases and J lost 2, with 5 bases in between. CDR3 protein: CASSYSQETQYF. For the CDR3, the DNA is TGTGCCAGCAGCTACTCTCAAGAGACCCAGTACTTC.

This chain connects TRBV3-1 (or the pseudogene TRBV3-2) to TRBJ1-2, with 7 bases that match TRBD1. Germline-derived CDR1 and CDR2 are LGHDT and YNNKEL (reference sequence). This CDR3 is 14 amino acids long. Trimming cost V 1 base and J 8 bases; bases outside gene matches: 7. The CDR3 protein is CASSQASETGGYTF. The CDR3 DNA is TGTGCCAGCAGCCAAGCTTCTGAGACAGGGGGCTACACCTTC.